This TCR beta chain was identified in a study of early T cells in non-severe SARS-CoV-2 infection. Study-level information: Sequencing of bulk RNA from unsorted whole blood was done, without chain pairing.

Details on this clonotype: Its antigen remains unidentified.

The V end lost 4 bases, the J end lost 7 bases, and 12 bases lay between the germline ends. The CDR3 runs to 13 residues. Germline CDR1 reads SGHRS; CDR2 reads YFSETQ. Overall study results and limits: VDJdb matching favored anti-spike CD8 responses, missing private and CD4 specificities.

Individual cDNA molecules received unique molecular identifiers during library preparation. MiXCR, run by TCRdb on the 5' RACE reads, gives a single entry per CDR3 protein. This table holds approximately 80,000 distinct CDR3 sequences, about 11% found once. Sequencing used whole blood, obtained at baseline. This sequence was found in an adult who was a healthcare worker with PCR-confirmed SARS-CoV-2 infection or an uninfected control (not recorded which). This chain uses TRBV5-1 with TRBJ2-1; D uncertain. In DNA form, the CDR3 reads TGCGCCAGCAGCCCCGGACCCCAGAATGAGCAGTTCTTC. Translated, it gives CASSPGPQNEQFF.